Listed here are 3 T cell receptor beta chains from one sample, sequenced in a study of T-cell memory formation after mild COVID-19. One entry per CDR3 protein results from TCRdb running MiXCR on the 5' RACE reads. The sample consists of about 430,000 distinct CDR3 sequences, more than 15% of them appearing once. Sequences were obtained from PBMCs or a T cell subset sorted from them (not recorded which). All receptors come from a man between 18 and 35 years old who had mild COVID-19 (a few samples of this study predate the infection). Cell type and time point are not known.

V gene TRBV7-2 combines with J gene TRBJ2-5; unclear D gene. Germline loops: CDR1 SGHTA, CDR2 FQGNSA. The CDR3 loop spans 13 amino acids. Trimming cost V 3 bases and J 7 bases, with 12 bases left between them. The CDR3 coding sequence is TGTGCCAGCAGCTTGACGGGTCCTGGGACCCAGTACTTC. Protein: CASSLTGPGTQYF. Variable domain in full (rest from reference TRBV7-2 and TRBJ2-5): GAGVSQSPSNKVTEKGKDVELRCDPISGHTALYWYRQSLGQGLEFLIYFQGNSAPDKSGLPSDRFSAERTGGSVSTLTIQRTQQEDSAVYLCASSLTGPGTQYFGPGTRLLVL.

The chain is built from TRBV20-1 and TRBJ2-3; 11 bases fit TRBD1. Per the germline V gene, CDR1 is DFQATT and CDR2 is SNEGSKA (reference sequence). Trimming removed 1 base from V and 6 bases from J; junction bases left unmatched: 3. This CDR3 contains 14 residues. The CDR3 here is CSARGTGGEDTQYF. The CDR3 region has the DNA TGCAGTGCTAGAGGGACAGGGGGCGAGGATACGCAGTATTTT.

The chain has TRBV12-3 or TRBV12-4 and TRBJ1-1, with unresolved D. This CDR3 region has 14 residues. Deletions cut 2 bases from V and 7 bases from J, with 14 bases between. The CDR3 protein is CASSLFLGFGEAFF. CDR3 in DNA: TGTGCCAGCAGTTTATTTCTTGGTTTCGGTGAAGCTTTCTTT.